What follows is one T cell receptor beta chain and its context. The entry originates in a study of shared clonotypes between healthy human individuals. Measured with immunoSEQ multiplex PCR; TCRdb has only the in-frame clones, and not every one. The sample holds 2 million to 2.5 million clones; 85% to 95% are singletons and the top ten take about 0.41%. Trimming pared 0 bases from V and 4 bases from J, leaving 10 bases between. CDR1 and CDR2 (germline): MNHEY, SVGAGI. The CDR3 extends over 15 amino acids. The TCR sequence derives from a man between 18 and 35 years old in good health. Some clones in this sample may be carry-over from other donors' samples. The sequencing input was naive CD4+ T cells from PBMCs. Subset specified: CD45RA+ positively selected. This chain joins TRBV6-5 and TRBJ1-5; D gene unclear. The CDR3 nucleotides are TGTGCCAGCAGTTACTCGTTCAGTCCTAATCAGCCCCAGCATTTT. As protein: CASSYSFSPNQPQHF.